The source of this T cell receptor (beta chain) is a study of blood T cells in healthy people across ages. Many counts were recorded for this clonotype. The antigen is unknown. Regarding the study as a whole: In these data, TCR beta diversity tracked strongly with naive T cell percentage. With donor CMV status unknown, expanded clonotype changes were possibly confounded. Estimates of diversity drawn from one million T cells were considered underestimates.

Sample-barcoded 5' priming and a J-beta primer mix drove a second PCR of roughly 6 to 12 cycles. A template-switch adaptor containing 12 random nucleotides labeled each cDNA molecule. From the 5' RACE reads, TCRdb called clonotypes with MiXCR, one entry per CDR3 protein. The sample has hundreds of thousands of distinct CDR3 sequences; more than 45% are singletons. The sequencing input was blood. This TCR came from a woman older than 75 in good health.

The chain's CDR3 is CASSSGLRGTDTQYF. DNA of the CDR3: TGTGCCAGCAGCTCGGGACTGCGTGGCACAGATACGCAGTATTTT. The gene calls are TRBV6-2 or TRBV6-3 and TRBJ2-3; TRBD2 might be the D (6 bases). With 6 bases removed from V and 1 base from J, the gap between germline ends came to 14 bases. Per germline, CDR1 MNHEY and CDR2 SVGEGT. There are 15 residues in the CDR3.